This TCR beta chain was captured by sequencing in a study of shared clonotypes between healthy human individuals. Profiling relied on immunoSEQ multiplex PCR, and the TCRdb table lists in-frame clones only, not all of them. The sample yields roughly 2 million clones, almost 96% seen once. This clone was detected a few times. Trimming stripped 6 bases from V and 0 bases from J, with 10 bases between. This CDR3 has 14 amino acids. The V gene's germline CDR1 is KGHSH and CDR2 LQKENI. The chain is built from TRBV18 and TRBJ2-3; D gene unclear. The specimen was naive CD4+ T cells sorted from blood. Subset noted: CD45RA+ positively selected. The clonotype originates from a young man in good health. The CDR3 coding sequence is TGTGCCAGCTCCCCCGAAATTAGCACAGATACGCAGTATTTT. This translates into CASSPEISTDTQYF.